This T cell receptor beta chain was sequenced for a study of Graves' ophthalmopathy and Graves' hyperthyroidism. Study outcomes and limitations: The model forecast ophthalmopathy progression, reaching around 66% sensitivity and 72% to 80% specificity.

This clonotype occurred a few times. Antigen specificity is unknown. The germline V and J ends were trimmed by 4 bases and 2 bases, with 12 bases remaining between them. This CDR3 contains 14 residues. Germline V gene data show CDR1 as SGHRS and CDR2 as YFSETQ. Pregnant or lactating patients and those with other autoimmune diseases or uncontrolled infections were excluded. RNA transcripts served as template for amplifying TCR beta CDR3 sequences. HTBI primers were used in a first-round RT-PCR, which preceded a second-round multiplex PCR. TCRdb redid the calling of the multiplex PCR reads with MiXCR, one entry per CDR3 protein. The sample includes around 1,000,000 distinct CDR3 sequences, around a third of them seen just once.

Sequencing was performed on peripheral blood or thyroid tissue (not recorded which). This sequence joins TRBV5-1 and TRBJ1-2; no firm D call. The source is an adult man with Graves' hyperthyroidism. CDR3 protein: CASSLGSINYGYTF. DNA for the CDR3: TGCGCCAGCAGCCTCGGGAGCATCAACTATGGCTACACCTTC. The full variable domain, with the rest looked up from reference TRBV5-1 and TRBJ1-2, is KAGVTQTPRYLIKTRGQQVTLSCSPISGHRSVSWYQQTPGQGLQFLFEYFSETQRNKGNFPGRFSGRQFSNSRSEMNVSTLELGDSALYLCASSLGSINYGYTFGSGTRLTVV.